Following are 8 T cell receptor beta chains from one sample sequenced in a study of blood T cell repertoires in COVID-19 (TCRdb year 2020). The receptor library was made with the immunoSEQ multiplex PCR assay. Imported from immuneACCESS, the table was reduced by TCRdb to in-frame sequences with V and J called. These copies leave out some clones; in studies compared against another copy, an unresolved V gene accounts for under half, and the cause of the remainder is not known. The sample has some 130,000 clones on record, 65% to 85% of them singletons. The ten largest clonotypes hold approximately 18% of the sample. The sample taken for sequencing was peripheral blood. All receptors derive from an elderly woman with acute or convalescent COVID-19.

CDR3 sequence (DNA): TGTGCCAGCAGTAGGGCTCACGGGGATGGCTACACCTTC. It is translated as CASSRAHGDGYTF. The chain links TRBV12-3 or TRBV12-4 to TRBJ1-2, with D unresolved. CDR3 length: 13 amino acids. V was pared by 5 bases and J by 6 bases, with 13 bases between.

The rearrangement uses TRBV4-1 and TRBJ1-2, with 7 bases matching TRBD1. The J segment lost 8 bases and the V segment lost 1 base, leaving 4 bases of the junction unmatched. This CDR3 is built from 13 residues. Germline-derived CDR1 and CDR2 are MGHRA and YSYEKL. CDR3 loop: CASSQVQGNGYTF. As DNA, the CDR3 is TGCGCCAGCAGCCAAGTACAGGGGAACGGCTACACCTTC.

The rearrangement links TRBV7-9 to TRBJ2-7; 10 positions match TRBD1. V was pared by 3 bases and J by 2 bases, with 7 bases of the junction left unmatched. In germline, CDR1 is SEHNR, CDR2 FQNEAQ (reference sequence). CDR3 length: 16 residues. DNA for the CDR3: TGTGCCAGCAGCTTCACCCGGGACAGGGGTACCTACGAGCAGTACTTC. Protein: CASSFTRDRGTYEQYF.

This sequence joins TRBV5-6 and TRBJ2-1; TRBD2 matches at 8 bases. CDR1 is SGHDT, CDR2 YYEEEE, per germline. The J segment lost 9 bases and the V segment lost 4 bases, leaving 6 bases of the junction unmatched. This CDR3 has 13 amino acids. CDR3 sequence (DNA): TGTGCCAGCAGCATCCTCCGGGGGGGTGAGCAGTTCTTC. Protein: CASSILRGGEQFF.

The V and J genes are TRBV29-1 and TRBJ1-2; 9 bases are a match to TRBD1. Germline CDR1 and CDR2: SQVTM and ANQGSEA. The CDR3 sequence is 13 residues long. Trimming took 6 bases from V and 2 from J; bases not matched to a gene: 4. For the CDR3, the DNA is TGCAGCGTCGGTACAGGGGGCAACTATGGCTACACCTTC. It encodes CSVGTGGNYGYTF.

V is TRBV5-1 and J is TRBJ1-4, with unresolved D. This CDR3 has 13 amino acids. The V and J ends lost 2 bases and 6 bases respectively, with 8 bases between them. Germline CDR1 SGHRS, CDR2 YFSETQ. The CDR3 nucleotides are TGCGCCAGCAGCTTTGCGGTGGATGAAAAACTGTTTTTT. Amino acid sequence: CASSFAVDEKLFF.

The chain employs TRBV19 and TRBJ1-1, with D possibly being TRBD1 (6 bases). Between the trimmed V and J ends, which lost 5 bases and 2 bases, there was a span of 15 bases. Per the germline V gene, CDR1 is LNHDA and CDR2 is SQIVND (reference sequence). The CDR3 has 15 amino acids. This CDR3 reads CASSSRDTYNTEAFF. DNA of the CDR3: TGTGCCAGTAGTTCCAGGGACACCTACAACACTGAAGCTTTCTTT.

The chain is built from TRBV11-2 and TRBJ1-2; D not resolved. In germline, CDR1 is SGHAT, CDR2 FQNNGV. Trimming took off 5 bases at V and 4 bases at J, with 8 bases between the two ends. The CDR3 length is 12 residues. In DNA, the CDR3 is TGTGCCAGCAGCGAGGAAGGCTATGGCTACACCTTC. Encoded protein: CASSEEGYGYTF. Complete variable domain (other parts from reference TRBV11-2 and TRBJ1-2): EAGVAQSPRYKIIEKRQSVAFWCNPISGHATLYWYQQILGQGPKLLIQFQNNGVVDDSQLPKDRFSAERLKGVDSTLKIQPAKLEDSAVYLCASSEEGYGYTFGSGTRLTVV.